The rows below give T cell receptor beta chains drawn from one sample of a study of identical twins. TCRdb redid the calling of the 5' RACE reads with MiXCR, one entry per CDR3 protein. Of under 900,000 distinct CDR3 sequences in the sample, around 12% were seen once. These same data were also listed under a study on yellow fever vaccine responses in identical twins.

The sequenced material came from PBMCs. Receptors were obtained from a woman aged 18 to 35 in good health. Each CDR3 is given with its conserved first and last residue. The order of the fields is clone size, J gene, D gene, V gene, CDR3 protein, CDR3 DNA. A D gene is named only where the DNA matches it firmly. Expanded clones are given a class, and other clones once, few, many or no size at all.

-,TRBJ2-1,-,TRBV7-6,CASSLGASSGGNEQFF,TGTGCCAGCAGCTTAGGGGCTAGCAGCGGTGGCAATGAGCAGTTCTTC
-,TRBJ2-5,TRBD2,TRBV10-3,CATAGTKETQYF,TGTGCCACCGCCGGGACTAAGGAGACCCAGTACTTC
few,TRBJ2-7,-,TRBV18,CASSPTGGTTSSYEQYF,TGTGCCAGCTCACCTACCGGCGGGACAACAAGCTCCTACGAGCAGTACTTC
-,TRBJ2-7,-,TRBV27,CASSSRQSTYEQYF,TGTGCCAGCAGTTCGCGACAGTCAACCTACGAGCAGTACTTC
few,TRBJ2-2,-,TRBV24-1,CATSDWRGGTGELFF,TGTGCCACCAGTGATTGGCGGGGAGGTACCGGGGAGCTGTTTTTT
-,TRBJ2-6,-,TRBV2,CASSDSPRLLQSRGANVLTF,TGTGCCAGCAGCGACAGCCCGCGGCTCCTCCAATCGAGGGGGGCCAACGTCCTGACTTTC
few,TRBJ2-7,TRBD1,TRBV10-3,CAISGTGTVTYEQYF,TGTGCCATCAGTGGAACCGGGACAGTTACCTACGAGCAGTACTTC
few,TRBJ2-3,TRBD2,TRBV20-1,CSATSGVGDTQYF,TGCAGTGCAACTAGCGGGGTGGGAGATACGCAGTATTTT
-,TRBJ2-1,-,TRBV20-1,CSAKIMSSYNEQFF,TGCAGTGCTAAAATAATGAGCTCCTACAATGAGCAGTTCTTC
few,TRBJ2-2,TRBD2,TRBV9,CASSVVPGGRTGELFF,TGTGCCAGCAGCGTAGTTCCGGGGGGGCGCACCGGGGAGCTGTTTTTT
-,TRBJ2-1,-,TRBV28,CASSLLPSYLFFNEQFF,TGTGCCAGCAGTTTACTCCCTTCTTACCTCTTCTTTAATGAGCAGTTCTTC
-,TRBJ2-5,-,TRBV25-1,CASSDGGVETQYF,TGTGCCAGCAGTGACGGAGGGGTGGAGACCCAGTACTTC
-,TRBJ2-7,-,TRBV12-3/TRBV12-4,CASSLGSLSYEQYF,TGTGCCAGCAGTTTAGGCAGTCTCTCCTACGAGCAGTACTTC
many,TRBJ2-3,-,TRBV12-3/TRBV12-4,CASSTQRDTQYF,TGTGCCAGCAGCACTCAGCGGGATACGCAGTATTTT
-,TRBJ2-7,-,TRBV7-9,CASTPPWDGDYEQYF,TGTGCCAGCACCCCCCCCTGGGACGGCGACTACGAGCAGTACTTC
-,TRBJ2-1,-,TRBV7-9,CASSSERDDEQFF,TGTGCCAGCAGCTCCGAGAGGGATGATGAGCAGTTCTTC
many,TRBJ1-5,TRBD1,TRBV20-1,CSARTSDREYQPQHF,TGCAGTGCTAGAACCTCGGACAGGGAATATCAGCCCCAGCATTTT
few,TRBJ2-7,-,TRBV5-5,CASRKNLATGTSYEQYF,TGTGCCAGCAGGAAGAATTTGGCAACCGGGACTTCCTACGAGCAGTACTTC
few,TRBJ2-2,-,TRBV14,CASSQVPGLAGELFF,TGTGCCAGCAGCCAAGTCCCGGGACTCGCCGGGGAGCTGTTTTTT
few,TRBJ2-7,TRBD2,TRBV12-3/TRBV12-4,CASSFSAGGNEQYF,TGTGCCAGCAGTTTTTCAGCGGGAGGCAACGAGCAGTACTTC
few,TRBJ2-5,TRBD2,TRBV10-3,CAISGTSGTQYF,TGTGCCATCAGCGGGACTAGTGGGACCCAGTACTTC
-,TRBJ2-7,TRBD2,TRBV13,CASTGTSGSDEQYF,TGTGCCAGCACCGGGACTAGCGGGAGCGACGAGCAGTACTTC
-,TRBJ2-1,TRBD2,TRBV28,CASSSPGRTSGTGYNEQFF,TGTGCCAGCAGTTCACCCGGTCGGACTAGCGGGACTGGCTACAATGAGCAGTTCTTC
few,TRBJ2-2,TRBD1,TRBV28,CASSLGDSANTGELFF,TGTGCCAGCAGTCTTGGGGACAGCGCGAACACCGGGGAGCTGTTTTTT
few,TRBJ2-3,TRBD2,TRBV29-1,CSVGDYSGRQDRYRDTQYF,TGCAGCGTTGGGGACTATAGCGGGAGGCAAGATCGATATAGGGATACGCAGTATTTT
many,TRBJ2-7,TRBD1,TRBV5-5,CASSTDRGRGNEQYF,TGTGCCAGCAGCACCGACAGGGGCCGCGGGAACGAGCAGTACTTC
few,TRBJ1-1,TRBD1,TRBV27,CASSANRGVVDTEAFF,TGTGCCAGCAGTGCAAACAGGGGAGTAGTGGACACTGAAGCTTTCTTT
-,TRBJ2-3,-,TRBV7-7,CASSPDTFSDTQYF,TGTGCCAGCAGCCCCGACACGTTTTCAGATACGCAGTATTTT
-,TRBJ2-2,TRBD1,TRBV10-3,CATGTDDITGELFF,TGTGCCACCGGGACAGACGACATTACCGGGGAGCTGTTTTTT
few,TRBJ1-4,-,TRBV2,CASSEYLDEKLFF,TGTGCCAGCAGTGAATATCTGGATGAAAAACTGTTTTTT
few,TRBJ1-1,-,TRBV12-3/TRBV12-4,CASNLRVGGLNTEAFF,TGTGCCAGCAATTTAAGGGTGGGGGGATTGAACACTGAAGCTTTCTTT
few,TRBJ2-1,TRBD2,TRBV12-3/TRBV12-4,CASSLISGGGYGVF,TGTGCCAGCAGTTTAATTAGCGGGGGGGGTTATGGGGTCTTC
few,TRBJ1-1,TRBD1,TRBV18,CASSLRDSRLMNTEAFF,TGTGCCAGCTCACTCCGGGACAGTCGTTTGATGAACACTGAAGCTTTCTTT
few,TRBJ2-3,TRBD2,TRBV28,CASSTWFSGAGTDTQYF,TGTGCCAGCAGTACATGGTTTAGCGGGGCGGGGACAGATACGCAGTATTTT
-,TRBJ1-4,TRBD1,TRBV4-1,CASSQGVGRGLSTNEKLFF,TGCGCCAGCAGCCAAGGGGTAGGCAGGGGGCTGTCAACTAATGAAAAACTGTTTTTT
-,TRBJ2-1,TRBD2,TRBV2,CTFSKPGLARGRSGEQFF,TGTACCTTCAGCAAACCGGGACTAGCTCGTGGGAGGAGTGGTGAGCAGTTCTTC
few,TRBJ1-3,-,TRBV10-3,CAISESRAERNTIYF,TGTGCCATCAGTGAGTCGAGGGCAGAGAGAAACACCATATATTTT